This TCR beta chain was retrieved from a study of cytomegalovirus exposure and HLA in healthy donors. This clone was counted a few times. Clones were sequenced by immunoSEQ multiplex PCR, and TCRdb holds only the in-frame ones, with some missing. The sample holds 250,000 to 300,000 clones, nearly 90% seen once. CDR3 length: 14 amino acids. Germline CDR1 reads MRHNA; CDR2 reads SNTAGT. J was trimmed by 6 bases and V by 3 bases; bases with no gene match: 1. While the first cohort had 600 to 800 subjects, the donors belonged to the separate validation cohort of fewer than 150 subjects. This chain links TRBV6-4 with TRBJ2-2; 10 nucleotides match TRBD1. This clonotype was sampled from a woman younger than 30 in good health and CMV-seronegative. Sequenced material: PBMCs. The CDR3 nucleotides read TGTGCCAGCAGTGAGGGGACAGGGGCCGGGGAGCTGTTTTTT. Encoded protein: CASSEGTGAGELFF.